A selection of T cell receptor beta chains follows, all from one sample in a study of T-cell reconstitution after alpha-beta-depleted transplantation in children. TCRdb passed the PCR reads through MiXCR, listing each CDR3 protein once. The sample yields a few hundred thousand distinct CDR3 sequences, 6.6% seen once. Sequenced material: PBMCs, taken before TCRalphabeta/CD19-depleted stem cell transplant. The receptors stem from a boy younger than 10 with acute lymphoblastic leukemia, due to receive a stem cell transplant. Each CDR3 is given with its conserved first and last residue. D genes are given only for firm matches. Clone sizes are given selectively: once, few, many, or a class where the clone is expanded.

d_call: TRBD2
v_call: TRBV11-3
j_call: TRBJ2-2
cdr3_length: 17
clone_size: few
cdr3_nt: TGTGCCAGCAGCTTAGGGTTGCTAGCGGGAGCAACCGGGGAGCTGTTTTTT
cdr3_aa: CASSLGLLAGATGELFF

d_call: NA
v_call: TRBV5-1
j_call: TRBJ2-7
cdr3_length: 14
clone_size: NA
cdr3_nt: TGCGCCAGCAGCTCGGACGGACTGAACTACGAGCAGTACTTC
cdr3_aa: CASSSDGLNYEQYF

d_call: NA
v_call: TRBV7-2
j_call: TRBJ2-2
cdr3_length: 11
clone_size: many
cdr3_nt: TGTGCCAGCAGCACTCAGGGGGAGCTGTTTTTT
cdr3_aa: CASSTQGELFF

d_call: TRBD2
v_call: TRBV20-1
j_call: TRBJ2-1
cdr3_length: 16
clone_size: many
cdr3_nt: TGCAGTGCTAGAGAAAACGGGAGGGGGTCCTACAATGAGCAGTTCTTC
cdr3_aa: CSARENGRGSYNEQFF

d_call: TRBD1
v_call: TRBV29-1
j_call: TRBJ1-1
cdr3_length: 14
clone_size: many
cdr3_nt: TGCAGCGTTGAAGCCACAGGGGAACGAACTGAAGCTTTCTTT
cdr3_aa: CSVEATGERTEAFF

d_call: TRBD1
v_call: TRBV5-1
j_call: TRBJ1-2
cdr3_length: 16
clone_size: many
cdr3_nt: TGCGCCAGCAGCTTGGGGACAGGGGTCGGAGGCTATGGCTACACCTTC
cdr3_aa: CASSLGTGVGGYGYTF

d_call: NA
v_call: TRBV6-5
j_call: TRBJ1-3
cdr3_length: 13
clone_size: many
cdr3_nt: TGTGCCAGCAGTTACAGGGAAGCGGACACCATATATTTT
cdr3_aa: CASSYREADTIYF

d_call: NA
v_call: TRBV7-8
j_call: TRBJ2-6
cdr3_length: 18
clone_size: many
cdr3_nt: TGTGCCAGCAGTCCTGGCGAAAGACGACTCCTCGGGGCCAACGTCCTGACTTTC
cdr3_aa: CASSPGERRLLGANVLTF

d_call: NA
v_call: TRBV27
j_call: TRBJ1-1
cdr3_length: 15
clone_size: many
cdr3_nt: TGTGCCAGCAGTTTGTCAAGATGGGAGCTGGCTGAAGCTTTCTTT
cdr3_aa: CASSLSRWELAEAFF

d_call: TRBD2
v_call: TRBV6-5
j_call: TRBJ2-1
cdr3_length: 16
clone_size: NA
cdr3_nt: TGTGCCAGCAGTTGGACTAGCGGGGGCCCCGGCAATGAGCAGTTCTTC
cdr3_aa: CASSWTSGGPGNEQFF

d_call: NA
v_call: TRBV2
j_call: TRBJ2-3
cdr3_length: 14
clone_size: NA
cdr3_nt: TGTACCTGCAGTACAGAGGCGTGGGCAGATACGCAGTATTTT
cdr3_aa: CTCSTEAWADTQYF

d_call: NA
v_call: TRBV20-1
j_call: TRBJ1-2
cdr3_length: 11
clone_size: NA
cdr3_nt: TGCAGTGCTCCCGATAACTATGGCTACACCTTC
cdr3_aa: CSAPDNYGYTF

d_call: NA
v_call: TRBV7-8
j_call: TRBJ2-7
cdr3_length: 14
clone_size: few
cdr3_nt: TGTGCCAGCAGCTTAGGCCCAGGGTTCTACGAGCAGTACTTC
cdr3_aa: CASSLGPGFYEQYF

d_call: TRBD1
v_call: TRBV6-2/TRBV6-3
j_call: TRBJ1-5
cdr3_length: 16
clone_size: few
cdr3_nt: TGTGCCAGCAGCTCCCACCGACAGGGTGCCGGGCAGCCCCAGCATTTT
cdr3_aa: CASSSHRQGAGQPQHF

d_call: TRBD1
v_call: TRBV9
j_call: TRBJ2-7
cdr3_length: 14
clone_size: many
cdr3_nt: TGTGCCAGCAGCGTAGGGGACAGCACCTACGAGCAGTACTTC
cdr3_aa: CASSVGDSTYEQYF

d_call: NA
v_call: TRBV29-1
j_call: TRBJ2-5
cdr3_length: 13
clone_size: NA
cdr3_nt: TGCAGCGTTGACTATCAGGGGACAGAGACCCAGTACTTC
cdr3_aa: CSVDYQGTETQYF

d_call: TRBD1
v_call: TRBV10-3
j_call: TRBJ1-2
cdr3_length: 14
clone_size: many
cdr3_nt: TGTGCCATCAGTGACACAGGGGGTTGGTATGGCTACACCTTC
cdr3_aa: CAISDTGGWYGYTF

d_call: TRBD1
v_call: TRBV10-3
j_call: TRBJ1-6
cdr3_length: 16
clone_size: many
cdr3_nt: TGTGCCATCAGAGCGACCGGACAGGGGAGTTATTCACCCCTCCACTTT
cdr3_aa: CAIRATGQGSYSPLHF

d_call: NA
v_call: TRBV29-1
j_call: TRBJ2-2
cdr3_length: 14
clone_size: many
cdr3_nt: TGCAGCATCTCGGGACAAGGAGGTACCGGGGAGCTGTTTTTT
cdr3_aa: CSISGQGGTGELFF

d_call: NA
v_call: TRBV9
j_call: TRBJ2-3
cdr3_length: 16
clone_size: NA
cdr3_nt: TGTGCCAGCAGCGTAGACGGAGACCCTAGCACAGATACGCAGTATTTT
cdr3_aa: CASSVDGDPSTDTQYF

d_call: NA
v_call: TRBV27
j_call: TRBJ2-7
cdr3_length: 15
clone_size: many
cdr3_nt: TGTGCCAGCAGTTTAAAGGTGGGACGGACTGTCGAGCAGTACTTC
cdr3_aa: CASSLKVGRTVEQYF

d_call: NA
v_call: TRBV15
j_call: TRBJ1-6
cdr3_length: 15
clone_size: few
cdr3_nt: TGTGCCACCAGCTCAAGAGCGTCAGGGACCTCACCCCTCCACTTT
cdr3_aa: CATSSRASGTSPLHF

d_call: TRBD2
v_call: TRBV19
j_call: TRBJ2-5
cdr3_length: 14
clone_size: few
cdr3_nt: TGTGCCAGTAGTCGACTAGCGGGAAGAGAGACCCAGTACTTC
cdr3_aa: CASSRLAGRETQYF

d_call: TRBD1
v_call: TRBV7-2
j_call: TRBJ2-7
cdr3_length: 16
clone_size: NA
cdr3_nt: TGTGCCAGCAGCTTGACAGGGGGCAGTGGGACCTACGAGCAGTACTTC
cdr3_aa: CASSLTGGSGTYEQYF

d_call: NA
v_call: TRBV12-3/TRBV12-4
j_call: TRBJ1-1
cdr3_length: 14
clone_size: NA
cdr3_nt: TGTGCCAGCAGTGAAACGACCCTGAACACTGAAGCTTTCTTT
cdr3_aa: CASSETTLNTEAFF

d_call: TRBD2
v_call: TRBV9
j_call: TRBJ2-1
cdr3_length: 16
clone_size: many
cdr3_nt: TGTGCCAGCAGCCTCGGGACTAGCGGGAGTGGGAATGAGCAGTTCTTC
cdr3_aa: CASSLGTSGSGNEQFF

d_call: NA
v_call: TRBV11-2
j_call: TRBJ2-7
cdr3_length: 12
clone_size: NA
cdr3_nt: TGTGCCAGCAGCTCACAGGGTAACGAGCAGTACTTC
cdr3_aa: CASSSQGNEQYF

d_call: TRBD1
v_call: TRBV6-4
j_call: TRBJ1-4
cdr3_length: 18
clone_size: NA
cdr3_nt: TGTGCCAGCAGCTGGGGACAGGGGCTAGCGGCAACTAATGAAAAACTGTTTTTT
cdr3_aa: CASSWGQGLAATNEKLFF

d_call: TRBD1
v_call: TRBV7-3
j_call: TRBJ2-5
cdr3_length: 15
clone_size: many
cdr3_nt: TGTGCCAGCAGCTCCACAGGGGGTGGACTAGAGACCCAGTACTTC
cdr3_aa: CASSSTGGGLETQYF

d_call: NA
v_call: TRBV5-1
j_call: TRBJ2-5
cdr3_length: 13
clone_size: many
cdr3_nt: TGCGCCAGCAGCTTGGGACAGGAAGAGACCCAGTACTTC
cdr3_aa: CASSLGQEETQYF

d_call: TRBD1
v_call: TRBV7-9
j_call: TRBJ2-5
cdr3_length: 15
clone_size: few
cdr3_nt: TGTGCCAGCAGCCCATCCCTGGGACAGGGGGAGACCCAGTACTTC
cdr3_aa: CASSPSLGQGETQYF

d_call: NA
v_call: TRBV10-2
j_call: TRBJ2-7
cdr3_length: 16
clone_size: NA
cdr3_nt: TGCGCCAGCAGCGCCCCGGGAAGGGGAGCATCCTACGAGCAGTACTTC
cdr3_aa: CASSAPGRGASYEQYF

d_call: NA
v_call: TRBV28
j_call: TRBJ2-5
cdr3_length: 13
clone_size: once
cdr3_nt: TGTGCCACCAAGGACAGAAGACAAGAGACCCAGTACTTC
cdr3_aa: CATKDRRQETQYF

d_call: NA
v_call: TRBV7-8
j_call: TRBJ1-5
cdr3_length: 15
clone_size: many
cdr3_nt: TGTGCCAGCAGCTTAATCGACAGTAGCAATCAGCCCCAGCATTTT
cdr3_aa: CASSLIDSSNQPQHF

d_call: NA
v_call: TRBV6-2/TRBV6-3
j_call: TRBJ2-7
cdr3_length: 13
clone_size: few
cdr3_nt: TGTGCCAGCAAGGCCAGTCTTAGAGACGAGCAGTACTTC
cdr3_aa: CASKASLRDEQYF

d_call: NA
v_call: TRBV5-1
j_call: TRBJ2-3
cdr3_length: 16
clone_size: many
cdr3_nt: TGCGCCAGCAGCTTGCAAGGGGAAGTGGGCACAGATACGCAGTATTTT
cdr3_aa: CASSLQGEVGTDTQYF

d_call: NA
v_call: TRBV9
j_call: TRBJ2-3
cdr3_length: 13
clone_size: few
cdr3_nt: TGTGCCAGCAGCGTGCAGAGTCGTAATACGCAGTATTTT
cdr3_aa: CASSVQSRNTQYF

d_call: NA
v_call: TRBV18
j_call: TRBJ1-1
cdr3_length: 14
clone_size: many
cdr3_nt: TGTGCCAGCTCACCAAAGGGGGGAGGCACTGAAGCTTTCTTT
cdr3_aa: CASSPKGGGTEAFF

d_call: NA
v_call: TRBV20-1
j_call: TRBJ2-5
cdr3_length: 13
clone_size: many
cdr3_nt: TGCAGTGCTAATGGCCGGGTCCGGGAGACCCAGTACTTC
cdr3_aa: CSANGRVRETQYF

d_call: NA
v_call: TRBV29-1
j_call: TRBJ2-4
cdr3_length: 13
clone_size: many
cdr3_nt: TGCAGCGGAGCGGTCGAGCAGCGGGACATTCAGTACTTC
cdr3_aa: CSGAVEQRDIQYF

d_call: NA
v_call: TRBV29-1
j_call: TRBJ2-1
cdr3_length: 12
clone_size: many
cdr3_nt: TGCAGCGTAAGATCTATGTCAGATGAGCAGTTCTTC
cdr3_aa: CSVRSMSDEQFF

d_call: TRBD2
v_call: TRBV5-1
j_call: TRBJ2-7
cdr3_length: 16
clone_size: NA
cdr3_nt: TGCGTCAGCAGCTGGGGACTAGCGGGAGAAGCCTACGAGCAGTACTTC
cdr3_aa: CVSSWGLAGEAYEQYF

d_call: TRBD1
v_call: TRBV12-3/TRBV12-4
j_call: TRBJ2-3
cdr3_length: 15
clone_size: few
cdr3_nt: TGTGCCAGCAGTTTTGGGACAGGGGGCGCAGATACGCAGTATTTT
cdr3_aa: CASSFGTGGADTQYF

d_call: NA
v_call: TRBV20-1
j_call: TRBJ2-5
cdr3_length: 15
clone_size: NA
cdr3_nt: TGCAGTGCTAGAGATAAAGGAGGGGCACAAGAGACCCAGTACTTC
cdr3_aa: CSARDKGGAQETQYF